Sequencing of this T cell receptor (beta chain) was carried out in a study of shared clonotypes between healthy human individuals. General observations from the study: Researchers found naive subsets generally carried larger estimated richness than memory subsets. The researchers took only blood, and tissue repertoires probably look different.

All the donors were Caucasian adults who lived in Nashville, Tennessee. This clone was seen only once. Its matching antigen is unknown. The CDR3 is made up of 19 amino acids. The V gene's germline CDR1 is MDHEN and CDR2 SYDVKM. V was clipped by 3 bases and J by 2 bases; unmatched bases: 15. The test was conducted at deep level. Clones were sequenced by immunoSEQ multiplex PCR, and TCRdb holds only the in-frame ones, with some missing. The sample holds roughly 1.5 million clones, 95% to 99% seen once. The receptor comes from a man aged 25-45 years in good health. V usage is TRBV28 and J usage is TRBJ2-3; 9 bases are a match to TRBD2. The source material was naive CD4+ T cells sorted from blood. The subset: CD45RA+ positively selected. The CDR3 protein is CASSFFRASGKSNTDTQYF. The CDR3, as DNA: TGTGCCAGCAGTTTTTTTCGGGCTAGCGGGAAATCAAACACAGATACGCAGTATTTT.